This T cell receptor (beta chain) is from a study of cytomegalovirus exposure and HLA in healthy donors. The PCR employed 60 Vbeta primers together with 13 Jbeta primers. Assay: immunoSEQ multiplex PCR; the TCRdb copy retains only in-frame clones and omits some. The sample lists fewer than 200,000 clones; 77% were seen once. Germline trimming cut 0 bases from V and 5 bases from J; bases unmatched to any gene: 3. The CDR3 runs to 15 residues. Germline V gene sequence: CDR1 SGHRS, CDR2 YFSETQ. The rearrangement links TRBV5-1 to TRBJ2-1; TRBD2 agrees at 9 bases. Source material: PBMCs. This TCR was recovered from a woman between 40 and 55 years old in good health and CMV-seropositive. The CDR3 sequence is CASSLELAGNNEQFF. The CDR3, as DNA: TGCGCCAGCAGCTTGGAGCTAGCGGGAAACAATGAGCAGTTCTTC.